This T cell receptor (beta chain) comes out of a study of tumor and adjacent non-tumor tissue in lung cancer. The template was RNA from unsorted bulk tissue. More than 3 cm separated this lung sample from the edge of the tumor. Per the germline V gene, CDR1 is MGHRA and CDR2 is YSYEKL. The length of the CDR3 is 14 residues. TCRbeta libraries were built with three rounds of nested PCR, modified from ARM-PCR. TCRdb itself ran the multiplex PCR reads through MiXCR, one entry per CDR3 protein. The repertoire holds more than 75,000 distinct CDR3 sequences, 75% to 85% seen once, with under 40% in the top ten. About this clonotype: Sequence at one end of the junction differs from germline and may be a read error.

The sequence came from a man between 60 and 75 years old with small cell lung cancer. The material sequenced was distant non-tumor lung tissue. This chain links TRBV4-1 with TRBJ2-7; the D is unclear. As DNA, the CDR3 is TGTGCCAGCAGCATGGCGGAGAGCTCCTACGAGCATTACTTC. It specifies CASSMAESSYEHYF.